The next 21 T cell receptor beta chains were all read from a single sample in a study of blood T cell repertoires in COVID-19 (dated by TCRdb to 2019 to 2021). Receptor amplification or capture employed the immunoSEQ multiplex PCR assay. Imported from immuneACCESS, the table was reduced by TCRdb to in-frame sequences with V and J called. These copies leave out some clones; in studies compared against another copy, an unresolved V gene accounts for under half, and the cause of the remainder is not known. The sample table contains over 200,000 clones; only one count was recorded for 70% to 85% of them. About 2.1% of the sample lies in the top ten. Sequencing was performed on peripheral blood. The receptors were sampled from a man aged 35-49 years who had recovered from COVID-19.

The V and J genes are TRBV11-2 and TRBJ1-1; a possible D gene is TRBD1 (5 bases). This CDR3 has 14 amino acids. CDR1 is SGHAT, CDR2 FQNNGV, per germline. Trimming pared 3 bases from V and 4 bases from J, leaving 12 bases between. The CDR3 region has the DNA TGTGCCAGCAGCTTGCGGGGCGGCCTCACTGAAGCTTTCTTT. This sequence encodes CASSLRGGLTEAFF.

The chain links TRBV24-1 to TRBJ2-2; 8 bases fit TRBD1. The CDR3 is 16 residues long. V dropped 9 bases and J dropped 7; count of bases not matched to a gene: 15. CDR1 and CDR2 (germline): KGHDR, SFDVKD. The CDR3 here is CATQSEQAGGIGELFF. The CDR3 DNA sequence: TGTGCCACCCAAAGTGAGCAGGCAGGGGGCATCGGGGAGCTGTTTTTT.

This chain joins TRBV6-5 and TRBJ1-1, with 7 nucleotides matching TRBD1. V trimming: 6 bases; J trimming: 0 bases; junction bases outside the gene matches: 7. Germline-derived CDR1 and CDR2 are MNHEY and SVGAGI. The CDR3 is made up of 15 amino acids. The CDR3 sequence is CASRRTDRMNTEAFF. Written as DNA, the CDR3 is TGTGCCAGCAGGAGGACGGACAGGATGAACACTGAAGCTTTCTTT.

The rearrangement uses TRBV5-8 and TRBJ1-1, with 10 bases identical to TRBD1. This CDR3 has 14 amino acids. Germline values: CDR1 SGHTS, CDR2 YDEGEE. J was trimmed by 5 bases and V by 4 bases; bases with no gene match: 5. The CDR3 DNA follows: TGTGCCAGCAGCCAGGGACAGGGGTATACTGAAGCTTTCTTT. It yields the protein CASSQGQGYTEAFF.

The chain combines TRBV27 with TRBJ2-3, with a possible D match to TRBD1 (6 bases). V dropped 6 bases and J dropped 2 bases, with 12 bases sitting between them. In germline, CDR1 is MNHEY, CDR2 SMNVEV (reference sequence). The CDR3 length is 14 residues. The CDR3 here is CASSRGQNTDTQYF. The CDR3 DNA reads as TGTGCCAGCAGCCGCGGACAGAACACAGATACGCAGTATTTT.

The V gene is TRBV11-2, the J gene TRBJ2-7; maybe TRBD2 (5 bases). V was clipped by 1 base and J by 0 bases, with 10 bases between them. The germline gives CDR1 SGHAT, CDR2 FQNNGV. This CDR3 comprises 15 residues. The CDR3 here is CASSLGVGSSYEQYF. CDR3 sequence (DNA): TGTGCCAGCAGCTTAGGTGTGGGGAGCTCCTACGAGCAGTACTTC.

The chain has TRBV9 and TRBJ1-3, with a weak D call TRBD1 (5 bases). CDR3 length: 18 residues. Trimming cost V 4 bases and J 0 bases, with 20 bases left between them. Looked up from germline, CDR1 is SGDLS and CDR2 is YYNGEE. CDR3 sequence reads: CASSTPQKSTGSGNTIYF. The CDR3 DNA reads TGTGCCAGCAGCACTCCCCAAAAAAGTACAGGCTCTGGAAACACCATATATTTT.

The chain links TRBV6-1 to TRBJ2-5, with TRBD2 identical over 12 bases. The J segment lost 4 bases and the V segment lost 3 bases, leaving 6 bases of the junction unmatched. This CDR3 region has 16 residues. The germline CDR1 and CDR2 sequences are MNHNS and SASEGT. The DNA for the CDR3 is TGTGCCAGCAGTGAGCTCGGACTAGCGGGAATAGAGACCCAGTACTTC. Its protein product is CASSELGLAGIETQYF.

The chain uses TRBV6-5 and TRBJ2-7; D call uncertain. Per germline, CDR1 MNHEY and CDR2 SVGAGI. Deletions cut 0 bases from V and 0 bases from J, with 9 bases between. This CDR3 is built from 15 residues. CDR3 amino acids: CASSYSARSSYEQYF. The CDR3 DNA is TGTGCCAGCAGTTACTCAGCGAGATCCTCCTACGAGCAGTACTTC.

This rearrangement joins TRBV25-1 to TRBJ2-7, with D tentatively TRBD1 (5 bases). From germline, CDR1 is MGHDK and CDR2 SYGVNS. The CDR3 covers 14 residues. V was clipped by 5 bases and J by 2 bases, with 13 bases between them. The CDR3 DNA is TGTGCCAGCAGTCTGAAGTCCAGGGCCTACGAGCAGTACTTC. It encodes CASSLKSRAYEQYF.

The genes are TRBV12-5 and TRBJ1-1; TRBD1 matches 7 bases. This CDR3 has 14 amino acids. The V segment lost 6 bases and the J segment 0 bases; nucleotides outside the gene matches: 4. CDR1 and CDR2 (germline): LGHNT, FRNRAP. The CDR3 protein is CASGSTGMNTEAFF. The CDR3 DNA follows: TGTGCTAGTGGATCGACAGGGATGAACACTGAAGCTTTCTTT.

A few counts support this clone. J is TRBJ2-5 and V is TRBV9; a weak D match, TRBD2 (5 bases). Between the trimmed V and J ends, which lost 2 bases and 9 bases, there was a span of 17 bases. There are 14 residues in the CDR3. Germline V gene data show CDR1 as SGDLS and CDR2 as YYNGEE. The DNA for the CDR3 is TGTGCCAGCAGCGTGGGGATCCCCTCCGGGGCCCAGTACTTC. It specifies CASSVGIPSGAQYF.

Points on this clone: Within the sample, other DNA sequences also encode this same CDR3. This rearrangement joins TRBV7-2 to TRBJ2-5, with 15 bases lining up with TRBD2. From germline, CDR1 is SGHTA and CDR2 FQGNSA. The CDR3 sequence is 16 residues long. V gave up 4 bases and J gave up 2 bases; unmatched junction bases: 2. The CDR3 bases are TGTGCCAGCAGCTCGGGACTAGCGGGAGGACAAGAGACCCAGTACTTC. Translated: CASSSGLAGGQETQYF.

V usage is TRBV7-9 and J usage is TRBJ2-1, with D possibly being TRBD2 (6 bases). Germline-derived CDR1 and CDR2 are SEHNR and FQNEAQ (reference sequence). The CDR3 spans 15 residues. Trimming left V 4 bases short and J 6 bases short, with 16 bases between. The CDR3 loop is CASSYVGGGLNEQFF. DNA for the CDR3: TGTGCCAGCAGCTACGTCGGGGGAGGACTCAATGAGCAGTTCTTC. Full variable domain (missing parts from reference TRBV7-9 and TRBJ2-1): DTGVSQNPRHKITKRGQNVTFRCDPISEHNRLYWYRQTLGQGPEFLTYFQNEAQLEKSRLLSDRFSAERPKGSFSTLEIQRTEQGDSAMYLCASSYVGGGLNEQFFGPGTRLTVL.

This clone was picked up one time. The CDR3 region has the DNA TGTGCCAGCAGCGTAGACAGCGGGGGGGCGTACACCGGGGAGCTGTTTTTT. It is translated as CASSVDSGGAYTGELFF. The chain couples TRBV9 to TRBJ2-2, with 10 bases fitting TRBD2. The CDR3 totals 17 residues. CDR1 SGDLS and CDR2 YYNGEE come from the germline V gene. With 0 bases clipped from V and 3 bases from J, the junction kept 5 bases outside the gene matches.

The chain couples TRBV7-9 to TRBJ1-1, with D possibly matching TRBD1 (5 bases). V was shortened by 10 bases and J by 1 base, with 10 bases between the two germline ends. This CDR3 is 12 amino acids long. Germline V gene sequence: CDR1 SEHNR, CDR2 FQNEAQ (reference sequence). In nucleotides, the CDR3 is TGTGCCACGACTAGGGGGAACACTGAAGCTTTCTTT. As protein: CATTRGNTEAFF.

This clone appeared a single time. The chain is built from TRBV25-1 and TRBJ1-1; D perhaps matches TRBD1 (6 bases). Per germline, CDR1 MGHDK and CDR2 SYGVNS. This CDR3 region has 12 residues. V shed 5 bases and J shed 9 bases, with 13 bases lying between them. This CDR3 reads CASSIGTLQAFF. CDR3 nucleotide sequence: TGTGCCAGCAGTATTGGGACATTACAAGCTTTCTTT.

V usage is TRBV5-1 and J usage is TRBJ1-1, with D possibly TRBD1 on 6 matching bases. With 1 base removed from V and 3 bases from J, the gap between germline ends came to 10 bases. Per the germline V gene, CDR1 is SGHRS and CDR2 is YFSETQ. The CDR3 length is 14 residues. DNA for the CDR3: TGCGCCAGCAGCTTGTCGTCAGGGGACACTGAAGCTTTCTTT. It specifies CASSLSSGDTEAFF. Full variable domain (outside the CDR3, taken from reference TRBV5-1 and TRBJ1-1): KAGVTQTPRYLIKTRGQQVTLSCSPISGHRSVSWYQQTPGQGLQFLFEYFSETQRNKGNFPGRFSGRQFSNSRSEMNVSTLELGDSALYLCASSLSSGDTEAFFGQGTRLTVV.

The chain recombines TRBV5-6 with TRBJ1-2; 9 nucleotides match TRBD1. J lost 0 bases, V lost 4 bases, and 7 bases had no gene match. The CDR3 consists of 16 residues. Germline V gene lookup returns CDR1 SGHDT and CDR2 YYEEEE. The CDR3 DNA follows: TGTGCCAGCAGCGGGATGGGACAGGGAGCTAACTATGGCTACACCTTC. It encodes CASSGMGQGANYGYTF.

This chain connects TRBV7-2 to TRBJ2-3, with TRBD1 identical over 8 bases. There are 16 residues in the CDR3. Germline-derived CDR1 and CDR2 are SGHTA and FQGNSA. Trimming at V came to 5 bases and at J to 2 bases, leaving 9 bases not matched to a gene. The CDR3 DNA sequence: TGTGCCAGCAGCCCGCGAAAGACAGGGGTCACAGATACGCAGTATTTT. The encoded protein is CASSPRKTGVTDTQYF. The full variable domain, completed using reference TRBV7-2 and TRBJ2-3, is GAGVSQSPSNKVTEKGKDVELRCDPISGHTALYWYRQSLGQGLEFLIYFQGNSAPDKSGLPSDRFSAERTGGSVSTLTIQRTQQEDSAVYLCASSPRKTGVTDTQYFGPGTRLTVL.

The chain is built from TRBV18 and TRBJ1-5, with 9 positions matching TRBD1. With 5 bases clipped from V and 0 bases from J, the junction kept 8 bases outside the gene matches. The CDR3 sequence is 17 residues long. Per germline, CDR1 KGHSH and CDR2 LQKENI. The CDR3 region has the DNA TGTGCCAGCTCATCCGGACAGGGGTCTTATAGCAATCAGCCCCAGCATTTT. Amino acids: CASSSGQGSYSNQPQHF.